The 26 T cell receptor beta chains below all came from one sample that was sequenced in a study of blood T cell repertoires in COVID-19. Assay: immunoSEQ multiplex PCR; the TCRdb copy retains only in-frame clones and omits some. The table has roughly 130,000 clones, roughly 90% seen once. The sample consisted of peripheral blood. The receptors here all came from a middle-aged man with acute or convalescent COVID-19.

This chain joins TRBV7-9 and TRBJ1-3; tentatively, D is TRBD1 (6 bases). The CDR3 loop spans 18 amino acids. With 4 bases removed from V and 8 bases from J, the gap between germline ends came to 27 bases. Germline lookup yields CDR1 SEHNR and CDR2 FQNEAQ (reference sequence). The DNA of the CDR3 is TGTGCCAGCAGCTCCGGACAGCGAGGGATGGTCGGAAGATACACCATATATTTT. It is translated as CASSSGQRGMVGRYTIYF. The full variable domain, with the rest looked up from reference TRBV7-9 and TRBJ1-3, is DTGVSQNPRHKITKRGQNVTFRCDPISEHNRLYWYRQTLGQGPEFLTYFQNEAQLEKSRLLSDRFSAERPKGSFSTLEIQRTEQGDSAMYLCASSSGQRGMVGRYTIYFGEGSWLTVV.

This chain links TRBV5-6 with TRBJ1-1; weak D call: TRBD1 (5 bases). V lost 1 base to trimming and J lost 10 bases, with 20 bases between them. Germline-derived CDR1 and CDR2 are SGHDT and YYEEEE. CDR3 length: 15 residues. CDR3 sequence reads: CASSLQSLGQGRAFF. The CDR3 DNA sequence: TGTGCCAGCAGCTTGCAATCCCTAGGGCAGGGTCGAGCTTTCTTT.

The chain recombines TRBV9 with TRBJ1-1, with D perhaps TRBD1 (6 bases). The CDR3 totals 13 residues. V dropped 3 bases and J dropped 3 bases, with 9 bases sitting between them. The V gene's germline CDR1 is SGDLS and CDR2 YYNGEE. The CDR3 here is CASSAQGHTEAFF. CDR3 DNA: TGTGCCAGCAGCGCCCAGGGGCACACTGAAGCTTTCTTT.

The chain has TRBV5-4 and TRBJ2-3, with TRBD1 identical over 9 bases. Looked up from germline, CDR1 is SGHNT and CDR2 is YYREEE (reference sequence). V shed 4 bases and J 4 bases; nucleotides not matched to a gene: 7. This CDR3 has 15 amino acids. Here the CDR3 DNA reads TGTGCCAGCAGCCCATTTGGACAGGGGCCAGATACGCAGTATTTT. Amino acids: CASSPFGQGPDTQYF.

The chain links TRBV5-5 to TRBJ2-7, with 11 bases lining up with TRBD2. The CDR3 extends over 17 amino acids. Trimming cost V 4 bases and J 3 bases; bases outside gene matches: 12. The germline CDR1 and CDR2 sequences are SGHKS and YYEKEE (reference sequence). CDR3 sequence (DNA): TGTGCCAGCAGCCGGTGGGGTGGGACTAGCGGTTACTACGAGCAGTACTTC. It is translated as CASSRWGGTSGYYEQYF.

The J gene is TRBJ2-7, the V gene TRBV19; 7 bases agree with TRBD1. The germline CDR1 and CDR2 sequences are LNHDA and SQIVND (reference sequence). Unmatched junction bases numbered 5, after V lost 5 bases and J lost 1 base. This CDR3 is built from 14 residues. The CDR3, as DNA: TGTGCCAGTAGTTTCCAGGGGGATTCCTACGAGCAGTACTTC. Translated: CASSFQGDSYEQYF.

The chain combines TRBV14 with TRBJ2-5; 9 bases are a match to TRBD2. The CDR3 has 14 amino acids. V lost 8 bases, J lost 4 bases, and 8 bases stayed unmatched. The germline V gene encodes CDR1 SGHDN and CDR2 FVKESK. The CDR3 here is CASQGSGSSETQYF. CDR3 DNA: TGTGCCAGCCAAGGTAGCGGGAGCTCAGAGACCCAGTACTTC.

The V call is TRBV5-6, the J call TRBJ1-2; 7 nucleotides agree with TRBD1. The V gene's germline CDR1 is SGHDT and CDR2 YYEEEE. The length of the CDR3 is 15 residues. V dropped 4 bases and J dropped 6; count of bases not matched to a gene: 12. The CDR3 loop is CASSLRQGLTDGYTF. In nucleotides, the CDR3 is TGTGCCAGCAGCCTCCGACAGGGCCTAACCGATGGCTACACCTTC.

CDR3 bases: TGTGCCAGCAGCGTAGCTAACAGCCGTATCGGCAATCAGCCCCAGCATTTT. The encoded protein is CASSVANSRIGNQPQHF. The chain uses TRBV9 and TRBJ1-5; D gene unclear. V lost 0 bases and J 2 bases, leaving 15 bases between the germline ends. This CDR3 comprises 17 residues. Germline V gene data show CDR1 as SGDLS and CDR2 as YYNGEE.

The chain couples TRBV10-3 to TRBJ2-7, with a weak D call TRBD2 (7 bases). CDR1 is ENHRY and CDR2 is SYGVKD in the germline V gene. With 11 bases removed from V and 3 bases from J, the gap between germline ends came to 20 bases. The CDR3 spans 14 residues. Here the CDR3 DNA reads TGTGCCGTCCAAAGGGGGGGGCCCGACTACGAGCAGTACTTC. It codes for CAVQRGGPDYEQYF.

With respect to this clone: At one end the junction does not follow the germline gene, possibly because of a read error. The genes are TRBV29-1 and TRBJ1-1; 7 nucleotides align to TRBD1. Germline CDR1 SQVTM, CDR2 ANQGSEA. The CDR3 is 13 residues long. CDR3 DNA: TGCAGCGTTCAAGAGGGGGCGAACACTGAAGCTTTCTTT. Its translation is CSVQEGANTEAFF.

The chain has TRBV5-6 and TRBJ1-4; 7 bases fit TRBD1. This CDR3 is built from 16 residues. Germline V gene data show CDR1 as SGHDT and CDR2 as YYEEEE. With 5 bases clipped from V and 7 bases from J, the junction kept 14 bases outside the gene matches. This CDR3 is CASSKRKSDRVEKLFF. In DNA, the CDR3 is TGTGCCAGCAGTAAGCGCAAATCTGACAGGGTTGAAAAACTGTTTTTT.

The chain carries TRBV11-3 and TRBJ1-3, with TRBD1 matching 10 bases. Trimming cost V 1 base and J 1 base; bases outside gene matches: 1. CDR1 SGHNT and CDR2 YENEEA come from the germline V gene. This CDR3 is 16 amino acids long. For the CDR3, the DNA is TGTGCCAGCAGCTTAGGACAGGGGGCGTCTGGAAACACCATATATTTT. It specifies CASSLGQGASGNTIYF.

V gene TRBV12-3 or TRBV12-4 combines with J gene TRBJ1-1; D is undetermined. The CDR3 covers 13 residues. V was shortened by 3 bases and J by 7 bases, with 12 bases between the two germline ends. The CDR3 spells CASSFREVGEAFF. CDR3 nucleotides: TGTGCCAGCAGTTTTCGGGAGGTTGGTGAAGCTTTCTTT.

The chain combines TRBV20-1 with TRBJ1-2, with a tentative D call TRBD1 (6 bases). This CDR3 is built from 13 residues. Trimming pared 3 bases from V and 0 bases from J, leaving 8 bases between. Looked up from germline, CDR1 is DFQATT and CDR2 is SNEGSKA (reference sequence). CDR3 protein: CSASTGPNYGYTF. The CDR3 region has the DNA TGCAGTGCTAGTACAGGGCCTAACTATGGCTACACCTTC.

The CDR3 sequence: CASGLGQVGNYEQYF. Written as DNA, the CDR3 is TGTGCTAGTGGTTTGGGACAGGTAGGAAACTACGAGCAGTACTTC. The V gene is TRBV12-5, the J gene TRBJ2-7, with a weak D call TRBD1 (6 bases). Germline CDR1 and CDR2: LGHNT and FRNRAP. Trimming took 1 base from V and 3 from J, leaving 13 bases between them. The CDR3 sequence is 15 residues long.

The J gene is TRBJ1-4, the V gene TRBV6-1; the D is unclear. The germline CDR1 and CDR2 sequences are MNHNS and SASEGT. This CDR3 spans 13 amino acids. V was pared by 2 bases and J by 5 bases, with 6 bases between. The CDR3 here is CASSESRNEKLFF. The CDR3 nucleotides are TGTGCCAGCAGTGAATCCAGAAATGAAAAACTGTTTTTT.

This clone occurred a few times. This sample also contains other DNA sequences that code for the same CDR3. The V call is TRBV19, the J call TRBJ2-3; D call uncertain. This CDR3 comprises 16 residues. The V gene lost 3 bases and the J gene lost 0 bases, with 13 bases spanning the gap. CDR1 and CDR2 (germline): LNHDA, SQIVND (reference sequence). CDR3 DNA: TGTGCCAGTAGTATTAGGTCAGGCACTAGCACAGATACGCAGTATTTT. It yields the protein CASSIRSGTSTDTQYF.

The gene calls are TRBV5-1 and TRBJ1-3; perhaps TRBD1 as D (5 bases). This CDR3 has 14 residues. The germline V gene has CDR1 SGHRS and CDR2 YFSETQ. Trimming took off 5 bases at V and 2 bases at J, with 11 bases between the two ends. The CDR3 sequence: CASSRGATGNTIYF. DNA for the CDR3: TGCGCCAGCAGTAGGGGCGCCACTGGAAACACCATATATTTT. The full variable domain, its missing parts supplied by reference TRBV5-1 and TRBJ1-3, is KAGVTQTPRYLIKTRGQQVTLSCSPISGHRSVSWYQQTPGQGLQFLFEYFSETQRNKGNFPGRFSGRQFSNSRSEMNVSTLELGDSALYLCASSRGATGNTIYFGEGSWLTVV.

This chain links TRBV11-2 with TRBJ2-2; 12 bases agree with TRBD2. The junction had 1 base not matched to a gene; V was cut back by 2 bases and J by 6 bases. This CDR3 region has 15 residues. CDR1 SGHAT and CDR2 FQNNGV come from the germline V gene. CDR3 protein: CASSLTSGGPGELFF. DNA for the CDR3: TGTGCCAGCAGCTTAACTAGCGGGGGGCCCGGGGAGCTGTTTTTT.

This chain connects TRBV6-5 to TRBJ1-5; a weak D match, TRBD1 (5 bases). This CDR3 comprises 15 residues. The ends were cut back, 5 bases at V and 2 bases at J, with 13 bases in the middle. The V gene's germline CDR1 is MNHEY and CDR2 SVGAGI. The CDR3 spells CASSLQGFGNQPQHF. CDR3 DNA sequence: TGTGCCAGCAGTCTCCAGGGATTCGGCAATCAGCCCCAGCATTTT.

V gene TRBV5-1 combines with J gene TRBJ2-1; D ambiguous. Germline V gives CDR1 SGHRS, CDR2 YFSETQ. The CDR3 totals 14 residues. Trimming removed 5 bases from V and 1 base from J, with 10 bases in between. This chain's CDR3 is CASSEQQSYNEQFF. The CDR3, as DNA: TGCGCCAGCAGTGAACAACAATCCTACAATGAGCAGTTCTTC.

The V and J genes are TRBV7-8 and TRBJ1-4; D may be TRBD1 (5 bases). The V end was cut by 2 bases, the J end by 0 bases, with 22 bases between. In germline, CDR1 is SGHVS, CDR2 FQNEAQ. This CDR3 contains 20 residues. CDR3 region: CASSLTVVTGAIATNEKLFF. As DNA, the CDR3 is TGTGCCAGCAGCTTAACGGTGGTTACAGGAGCCATTGCAACTAATGAAAAACTGTTTTTT. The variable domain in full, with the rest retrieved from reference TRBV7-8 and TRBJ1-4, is GAGVSQSPRYKVAKRGQDVALRCDPISGHVSLFWYQQALGQGPEFLTYFQNEAQLDKSGLPSDRFFAERPEGSVSTLKIQRTQQEDSAVYLCASSLTVVTGAIATNEKLFFGSGTQLSVL.

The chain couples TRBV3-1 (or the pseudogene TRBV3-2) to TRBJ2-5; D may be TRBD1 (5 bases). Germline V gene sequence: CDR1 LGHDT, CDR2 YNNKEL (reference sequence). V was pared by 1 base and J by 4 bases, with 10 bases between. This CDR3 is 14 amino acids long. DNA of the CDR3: TGTGCCAGCAGCCAAGTGGGGCATCGAGAGACCCAGTACTTC. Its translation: CASSQVGHRETQYF.

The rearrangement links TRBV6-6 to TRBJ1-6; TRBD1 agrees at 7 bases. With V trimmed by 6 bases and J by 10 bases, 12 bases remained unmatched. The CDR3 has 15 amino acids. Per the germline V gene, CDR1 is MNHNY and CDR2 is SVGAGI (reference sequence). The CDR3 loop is CASSPQDRVGSPLHF. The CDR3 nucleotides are TGTGCCAGCAGCCCACAAGACAGGGTTGGCTCACCCCTCCACTTT.

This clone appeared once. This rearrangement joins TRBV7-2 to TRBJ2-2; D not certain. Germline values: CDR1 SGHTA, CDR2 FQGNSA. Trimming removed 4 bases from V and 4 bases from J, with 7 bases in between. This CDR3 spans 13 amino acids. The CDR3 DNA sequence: TGTGCCAGCAGCTCTTCAGTCACCGGGGAGCTGTTTTTT. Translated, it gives CASSSSVTGELFF.